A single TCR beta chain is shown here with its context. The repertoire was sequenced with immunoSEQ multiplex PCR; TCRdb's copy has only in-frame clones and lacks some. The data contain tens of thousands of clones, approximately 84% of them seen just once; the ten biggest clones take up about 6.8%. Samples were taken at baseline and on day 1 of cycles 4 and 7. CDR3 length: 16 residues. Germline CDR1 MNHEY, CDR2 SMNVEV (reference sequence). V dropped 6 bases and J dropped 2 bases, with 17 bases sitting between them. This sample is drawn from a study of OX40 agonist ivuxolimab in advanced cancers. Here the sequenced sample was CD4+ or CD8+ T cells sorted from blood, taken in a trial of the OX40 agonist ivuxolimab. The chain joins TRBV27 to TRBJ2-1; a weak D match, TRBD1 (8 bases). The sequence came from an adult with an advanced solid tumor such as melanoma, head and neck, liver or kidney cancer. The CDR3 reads CASSRGAQGAYNEQFF. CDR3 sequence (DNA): TGTGCCAGCAGCCGGGGGGCACAGGGGGCCTACAATGAGCAGTTCTTC.